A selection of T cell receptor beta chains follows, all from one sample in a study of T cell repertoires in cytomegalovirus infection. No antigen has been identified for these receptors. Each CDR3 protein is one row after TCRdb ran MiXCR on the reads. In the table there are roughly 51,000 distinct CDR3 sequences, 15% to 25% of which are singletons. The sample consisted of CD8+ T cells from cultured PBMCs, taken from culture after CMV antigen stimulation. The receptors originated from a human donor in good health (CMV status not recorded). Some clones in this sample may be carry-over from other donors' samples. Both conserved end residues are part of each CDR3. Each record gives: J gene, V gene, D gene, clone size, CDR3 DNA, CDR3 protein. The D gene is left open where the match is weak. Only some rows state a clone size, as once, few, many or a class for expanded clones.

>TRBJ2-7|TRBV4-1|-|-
TGCGCCAGCAGCCAAGAGCGAGGGACCTACTACGAGCAGTACTTC
CASSQERGTYYEQYF
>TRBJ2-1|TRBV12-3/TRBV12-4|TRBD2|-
TGTGCCAGCAGTCCTGGGACTAGCGGGCAATCCTACAATGAGCAGTTCTTC
CASSPGTSGQSYNEQFF
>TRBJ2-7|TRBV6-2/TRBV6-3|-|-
TGTGCCAGCAATAATCGGGACACTTACTACGAGCAGTACTTC
CASNNRDTYYEQYF
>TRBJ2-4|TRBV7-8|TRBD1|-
TGTGCCAGCAGCGGGCGTCAGGGGGCGGCCAAAAACATTCAGTACTTC
CASSGRQGAAKNIQYF
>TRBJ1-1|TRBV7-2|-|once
TGTGCCAGCAAGGAAGGAGGAAACGGTGAAGCTTTCTTT
CASKEGGNGEAFF
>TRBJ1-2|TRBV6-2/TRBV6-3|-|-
TGTGCCAGCAGCCCGCTGGGGGGTCGGACTGGCTACACCTTC
CASSPLGGRTGYTF
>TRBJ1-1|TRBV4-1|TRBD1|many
TGCGCCAGCAGCCAAGATCCCGCCGGGACAGGGGGCGTCACTGAAGCTTTCTTT
CASSQDPAGTGGVTEAFF
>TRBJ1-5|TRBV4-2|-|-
TGTGCCAGCAGCCTACACCGAATGACGGGGGATCAGCCCCAGCATTTT
CASSLHRMTGDQPQHF
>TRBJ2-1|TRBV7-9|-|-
TGTGCCAGCAGCCCACCCGGCCAGGGAATAGGCTACAATGAGCAGTTCTTC
CASSPPGQGIGYNEQFF
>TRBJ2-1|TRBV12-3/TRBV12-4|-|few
TGTGCCAGCAGTCTCGGGACCCACATTTACAATGAGCAGTTCTTC
CASSLGTHIYNEQFF
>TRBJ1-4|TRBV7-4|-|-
TGTGCCAGCAGCTTTCCGATGGAAGGTGAAAAACTGTTTTTT
CASSFPMEGEKLFF
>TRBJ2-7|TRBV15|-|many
TGTGCCACCAGCGATCGTACGAGCTCCTACGAGCAGTACTTC
CATSDRTSSYEQYF
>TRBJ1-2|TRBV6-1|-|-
TGTGCCAGCAGTGATCAAGGGGGCTACACCTTC
CASSDQGGYTF
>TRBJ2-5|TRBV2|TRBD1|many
TGTGCCAGCACCCGGGACAGGGGAGGGCAAGAGACCCAGTACTTC
CASTRDRGGQETQYF
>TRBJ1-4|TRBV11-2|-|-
TGTGCCAGCAGCCCGGGGGGGGACGAAAAACTGTTTTTT
CASSPGGDEKLFF
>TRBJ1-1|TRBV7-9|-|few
TGTGCCAGCAGCTTACGGGCCCGGGGCGAAGGTATGAACACTGAAGCTTTCTTT
CASSLRARGEGMNTEAFF
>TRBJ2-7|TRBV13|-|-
TGTGCCAGCAGCTCGACAGTAATTGGCTACGAGCAGTACTTC
CASSSTVIGYEQYF
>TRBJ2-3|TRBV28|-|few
TGTGCCAGCAGCGAAATATCAGGGACTAGCACAGATACGCAGTATTTT
CASSEISGTSTDTQYF
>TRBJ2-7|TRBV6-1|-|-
TGTGCCAGCAGTGAGAGGACGGGAAGCTCCTACGAGCAGTACTTC
CASSERTGSSYEQYF
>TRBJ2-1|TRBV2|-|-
TGTGCCAGCAGTGTGACGAGGTCCTACAATGAGCAGTTCTTC
CASSVTRSYNEQFF
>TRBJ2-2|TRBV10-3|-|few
TGTGCCATCAGTGAAACGGAGAACACCGGGGAGCTGTTTTTT
CAISETENTGELFF
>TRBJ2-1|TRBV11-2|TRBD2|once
TGTGCCAGCAGCTTAGGGCTAGCGGGACCCAATGAGCAGCTCTTC
CASSLGLAGPNEQLF
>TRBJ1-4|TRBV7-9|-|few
TGTGCCAGCAGCCCCCCCCGGGACGGCCTTAATGAAAAACTGTTTTTT
CASSPPRDGLNEKLFF
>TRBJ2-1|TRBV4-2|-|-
TGTGCCAGCAGCCTTAAGACCCTAAGCGCCTACAATGAGCAGTTCTTC
CASSLKTLSAYNEQFF